A single T cell receptor (beta chain) is shown here with its context. The antigen is not known. Assay: immunoSEQ multiplex PCR; the TCRdb copy retains only in-frame clones and omits some. The sample records roughly 50,000 clones, approximately 79% being singletons. The data were taken from a study of a mutant IDH1 vaccine in newly diagnosed glioma. Overall study context: Weeks 35 and 47 hosted visits V12 and V13, respectively.

Germline loops: CDR1 SGDLS, CDR2 YYNGEE. V was shortened by 0 bases and J by 9 bases, with 15 bases between the two germline ends. CDR3 length: 14 amino acids. Time point reported: week 35, safety follow-up. Each vaccine dose was 300 ug of mutant IDH1 20-mer peptide, with topical imiquimod. Study results and caveats: Pseudoprogression seemingly bore no relation to changes in top peripheral T cell clonotypes.

The V gene is TRBV9, the J gene TRBJ2-5, with a tentative D call TRBD2 (6 bases). Sequences were derived from PBMCs, sampled from a glioma patient whose treatment included an IDH1 peptide vaccine. The clonotype comes from a man aged 35 to 55 with glioma. The CDR3 protein is CASSVVAGGSSQYF. In DNA, the CDR3 is TGTGCCAGCAGCGTAGTGGCCGGGGGTAGTTCCCAGTACTTC. Combining the CDR3 with reference TRBV9 and TRBJ2-5 gives the whole variable domain DSGVTQTPKHLITATGQRVTLRCSPRSGDLSVYWYQQSLDQGLQFLIQYYNGEERAKGNILERFSAQQFPDLHSELNLSSLELGDSALYFCASSVVAGGSSQYFGPGTRLLVL.